A single sample is the source of the 30 T cell receptor beta chains below, sequenced in a study of radiation and T cells in renal cell carcinoma. Sample time point: baseline pretreatment blood. As to treatment: 15 Gy SBRT to primary tumor, nephrectomy 4 weeks later. The data were produced by immunoSEQ multiplex PCR, yet TCRdb's version contains in-frame clones alone and is incomplete. The sample lists 140,000 to 150,000 clones; approximately 90% were seen once. The sample was blood, taken from a patient whose treatment included radiotherapy and nephrectomy. Receptors were obtained from a woman in her seventies with renal cell carcinoma.

This rearrangement joins TRBV6-5 to TRBJ2-5, with 8 positions matching TRBD2. Germline V gene data show CDR1 as MNHEY and CDR2 as SVGAGI. After removal of 6 bases from V and 0 bases from J, the junction contained 6 bases not matched to a gene. CDR3 size: 15 residues. The chain's CDR3 is CASSRAGEYQETQYF. DNA of the CDR3: TGTGCCAGCAGCCGAGCGGGGGAATACCAAGAGACCCAGTACTTC.

The chain uses TRBV7-3 and TRBJ2-3; TRBD2 matches at 9 bases. The V segment lost 4 bases and the J segment 6 bases; nucleotides outside the gene matches: 2. Germline V gene data show CDR1 as SGHTA and CDR2 as FQGTGA. This CDR3 spans 13 amino acids. For the CDR3, the DNA is TGTGCCAGCAGCTGGGGACTAGCCGATACGCAGTATTTT. This gives the protein CASSWGLADTQYF.

The genes are TRBV7-8 and TRBJ1-4; D is unresolved. Germline assignment: CDR1 SGHVS and CDR2 FQNEAQ. The CDR3 loop spans 12 amino acids. V shed 0 bases and J shed 13 bases, with 9 bases lying between them. The CDR3 sequence: CASSLAGIRLFF. The CDR3 region has the DNA TGTGCCAGCAGCTTAGCGGGTATTAGACTGTTTTTT. Looking up the rest from reference TRBV7-8 and TRBJ1-4 gives the full variable domain: GAGVSQSPRYKVAKRGQDVALRCDPISGHVSLFWYQQALGQGPEFLTYFQNEAQLDKSGLPSDRFFAERPEGSVSTLKIQRTQQEDSAVYLCASSLAGIRLFFGSGTQLSVL.

The V call is TRBV13, the J call TRBJ1-1; D gene ambiguous. The CDR3 is 15 residues long. With 3 bases removed from V and 0 bases from J, the gap between germline ends came to 11 bases. Germline CDR1 is PRHDT and CDR2 is FYEKMQ (reference sequence). The CDR3 region is CASSFNGQMNTEAFF. As DNA, the CDR3 is TGTGCCAGCAGCTTTAATGGGCAGATGAACACTGAAGCTTTCTTT.

The chain uses TRBV4-2 and TRBJ1-1, with a tentative D call TRBD1 (6 bases). In germline, CDR1 is LGHNA, CDR2 YNFKEQ. The CDR3 length is 14 residues. V gave up 4 bases and J gave up 2 bases, with 11 bases separating them. In nucleotides, the CDR3 is TGTGCCAGCAGCCCCGGACAGAGTAACACTGAAGCTTTCTTT. Its protein product is CASSPGQSNTEAFF.

The rearrangement joins TRBV11-3 to TRBJ1-6; 10 positions match TRBD1. Looked up from germline, CDR1 is SGHNT and CDR2 is YENEEA. The CDR3 is 15 amino acids. Losses at the gene ends were 5 bases for V and 7 bases for J; bases not matched to a gene: 5. The CDR3 bases are TGTGCCAGCAGCGCAGGGACAGGGGAAAATTCACCCCTCCACTTT. Translation: CASSAGTGENSPLHF.

This rearrangement joins TRBV6-5 to TRBJ2-7; TRBD2 aligns across 8 bases. The germline gives CDR1 MNHEY, CDR2 SVGAGI. The CDR3 extends over 15 amino acids. Trimming removed 0 bases from V and 7 bases from J; junction bases left unmatched: 8. The CDR3 protein is CASSYSISIAGEQYF. CDR3 DNA: TGTGCCAGCAGTTACTCGATTAGTATAGCGGGGGAGCAGTACTTC.

The chain has TRBV7-8 and TRBJ2-2; no clear D gene. CDR1 SGHVS and CDR2 FQNEAQ come from the germline V gene. V lost 0 bases, J lost 1 base, and 3 bases lay in between. The CDR3 has 14 residues. The CDR3 is CASSLAGNTGELFF. For the CDR3, the DNA is TGTGCCAGCAGCTTAGCCGGGAACACCGGGGAGCTGTTTTTT.

The J gene is TRBJ1-1, the V gene TRBV7-2; possible D gene TRBD1, 6 bases. This CDR3 spans 15 amino acids. Germline V lookup: CDR1 SGHTA, CDR2 FQGNSA. V gave up 5 bases and J gave up 1 base, with 14 bases separating them. The CDR3 coding sequence is TGTGCCAGCAGCAGACCGGGACACAAGAACACTGAAGCTTTCTTT. It yields the protein CASSRPGHKNTEAFF.

CDR3 DNA sequence: TGCGCCAGCAGCCCCCCAATCGGGGGGAAGGGGACTGAAGCTTTCTTT. It yields the protein CASSPPIGGKGTEAFF. V and J are TRBV5-1 and TRBJ1-1; the D gene is possibly TRBD1 (5 bases). The CDR3 sequence is 16 residues long. Deletions cut 4 bases from V and 5 bases from J, with 21 bases between. Per germline, CDR1 SGHRS and CDR2 YFSETQ.

The CDR3 DNA follows: TGTGCCAGCAGCTCGGCCCTGGGGGGCACCGGGGAGCTGTTTTTT. It specifies CASSSALGGTGELFF. This chain joins TRBV5-4 and TRBJ2-2; tentative D call: TRBD2 (6 bases). Germline CDR1 reads SGHNT; CDR2 reads YYREEE (reference sequence). V shed 3 bases and J shed 4 bases, with 13 bases lying between them. The CDR3 runs 15 residues.

The chain has TRBV7-6 and TRBJ2-7; TRBD1 matches at 7 bases. J was trimmed by 3 bases and V by 6 bases; bases with no gene match: 14. CDR1 and CDR2 from the germline V gene are SGHVS and FNYEAQ. The CDR3 sequence is 16 residues long. This chain's CDR3 is CASSSPGGRGSYEQYF. The CDR3 DNA follows: TGTGCCAGCAGTTCCCCCGGAGGCAGGGGGAGCTACGAGCAGTACTTC.

The V gene is TRBV5-5, the J gene TRBJ2-2, with D possibly being TRBD1 or TRBD2 (6 bases each). Germline assignment: CDR1 SGHKS and CDR2 YYEKEE (reference sequence). V shed 3 bases and J shed 8 bases, with 14 bases lying between them. This CDR3 contains 14 residues. CDR3 coding DNA: TGTGCCAGCAGCTCCGGGGGCGGGGCGGGGGAGCTGTTTTTT. This codes for CASSSGGGAGELFF.

This sequence joins TRBV11-1 and TRBJ1-2, with TRBD1 matching over 7 bases. J was trimmed by 6 bases and V by 5 bases; bases with no gene match: 15. The CDR3 length is 16 residues. The germline V gene encodes CDR1 SGHAT and CDR2 FQDESV (reference sequence). The CDR3 here is CASSPTFTKGADGYTF. The CDR3 DNA reads as TGTGCCAGCAGCCCTACCTTTACAAAGGGGGCAGATGGCTACACCTTC.

This rearrangement joins TRBV2 to TRBJ2-7; possibly TRBD1 or TRBD2 for D (7 bases each). Per germline, CDR1 SNHLY and CDR2 FYNNEI. The CDR3 loop spans 14 amino acids. V was trimmed by 7 bases and J by 3 bases, leaving 16 bases between them. The CDR3 nucleotides read TGTGCCAGCACCCCAGGCAGGGGGGGCTACGAGCAGTACTTC. Translating gives CASTPGRGGYEQYF.

The V call is TRBV6-5, the J call TRBJ2-7, with 13 bases fitting TRBD2. Germline CDR1 is MNHEY and CDR2 is SVGAGI. V was pared by 6 bases and J by 5 bases, with 4 bases of the junction left unmatched. The CDR3 has 14 residues. CDR3 DNA sequence: TGTGCCAGCAGCTCCACTAGCGGGGGGGACGAGCAGTACTTC. Its protein product is CASSSTSGGDEQYF.

This sequence joins TRBV30 and TRBJ2-7; the D is unclear. The germline CDR1 and CDR2 sequences are GTSNPN and SVGIG (reference sequence). With 0 bases removed from V and 1 base from J, the gap between germline ends came to 13 bases. The CDR3 runs to 15 residues. CDR3 amino acids: CAWSVLGARSYEQYF. Written as DNA, the CDR3 is TGTGCCTGGAGTGTACTTGGAGCACGTTCCTACGAGCAGTACTTC.

The chain recombines TRBV2 with TRBJ1-4, with a weak D call TRBD1 (5 bases). This CDR3 has 14 residues. Between the trimmed V and J ends, which lost 6 bases and 5 bases, there was a span of 13 bases. Germline CDR1 SNHLY, CDR2 FYNNEI. The CDR3 coding sequence is TGTGCCAGCAGAGGGTTGGGACGCAATGAAAAACTGTTTTTT. It codes for CASRGLGRNEKLFF.

The J gene is TRBJ1-4, the V gene TRBV6-1; D is uncertain. Trimming took 4 bases from V and 0 from J, leaving 6 bases between them. Germline CDR1 reads MNHNS; CDR2 reads SASEGT. This CDR3 has 14 residues. The CDR3 bases are TGTGCCAGCAGTGCATCTCCAACTAATGAAAAACTGTTTTTT. Amino acid sequence: CASSASPTNEKLFF.

The chain joins TRBV4-3 to TRBJ2-2; weak D call: TRBD1 (6 bases). Trimming removed 3 bases from V and 5 bases from J, with 13 bases in between. CDR1 and CDR2 from the germline V gene are LGHNA and YSLEER. The CDR3 length is 15 residues. This chain's CDR3 is CASSHTGQRTGELFF. The CDR3 DNA reads TGCGCCAGCAGCCACACCGGACAGCGAACCGGGGAGCTGTTTTTT.

Of note for this clone: This sample also contains other DNA sequences that code for the same CDR3. This sequence joins TRBV7-2 and TRBJ2-3; perhaps TRBD2 as D (6 bases). There are 14 residues in the CDR3. Trimming removed 2 bases at V and 1 base at J, with 7 bases between. Germline V gives CDR1 SGHTA, CDR2 FQGNSA. CDR3 DNA sequence: TGTGCCAGCAGCTTATGGGGGGGCACAGATACGCAGTATTTT. Protein sequence: CASSLWGGTDTQYF.

This sequence joins TRBV19 and TRBJ2-6; 7 nucleotides line up with TRBD1. V shed 4 bases and J 0 bases; nucleotides not matched to a gene: 9. In germline, CDR1 is LNHDA, CDR2 SQIVND (reference sequence). This CDR3 has 18 amino acids. CDR3 sequence (DNA): TGTGCCAGTAGTACACCGGGACAGTCAGCCTCTGGGGCCAACGTCCTGACTTTC. This sequence encodes CASSTPGQSASGANVLTF.

The chain carries TRBV30 and TRBJ2-3; the D gene could be TRBD1 or TRBD2 (5 bases each). The CDR3 is 15 amino acids. Trimming removed 2 bases at V and 0 bases at J, with 12 bases between. CDR1 and CDR2 from the germline V gene are GTSNPN and SVGIG (reference sequence). The CDR3 loop reads CAWSRGDPSTDTQYF. The CDR3 region has the DNA TGTGCCTGGAGTAGGGGAGATCCTAGCACAGATACGCAGTATTTT.

This chain links TRBV30 with TRBJ2-5; 11 bases map to TRBD2. The CDR3 is 13 residues long. The germline V gene encodes CDR1 GTSNPN and CDR2 SVGIG (reference sequence). V gave up 6 bases and J gave up 5 bases; unmatched junction bases: 5. The CDR3 is CACSGGAWETQYF. The CDR3 DNA is TGTGCCTGTAGCGGGGGGGCGTGGGAGACCCAGTACTTC.

The V and J genes are TRBV25-1 and TRBJ2-4, with D tentatively TRBD2 (5 bases). Trimming removed 10 bases at V and 0 bases at J, with 16 bases between. The CDR3 spans 15 residues. The germline V gene encodes CDR1 MGHDK and CDR2 SYGVNS. The CDR3 coding sequence is TGTGCCACCGTAATCGGTGGGAGAGCCAAAAACATTCAGTACTTC. It encodes CATVIGGRAKNIQYF.

The chain uses TRBV4-3 and TRBJ2-2; no clear D gene. Trimming removed 2 bases from V and 0 bases from J, with 13 bases in between. Germline V CDR1 and CDR2: LGHNA, YSLEER. This CDR3 is built from 17 residues. The CDR3 sequence is CASSQSGGGSNTGELFF. Here the CDR3 DNA reads TGCGCCAGCAGCCAATCTGGTGGCGGATCGAACACCGGGGAGCTGTTTTTT.

The chain links TRBV5-4 to TRBJ1-1; TRBD1 agrees at 7 bases. The junction had 9 bases not matched to a gene; V was cut back by 0 bases and J by 4 bases. The CDR3 contains 16 residues. CDR1 SGHNT and CDR2 YYREEE come from the germline V gene (reference sequence). The DNA for the CDR3 is TGTGCCAGCAGCTTGGACCTCCAGGGGGGAAGCACTGAAGCTTTCTTT. It yields the protein CASSLDLQGGSTEAFF.

This clone was picked up a small number of times. The gene calls are TRBV18 and TRBJ2-2; perhaps TRBD1 as D (5 bases). From germline, CDR1 is KGHSH and CDR2 LQKENI. There are 15 residues in the CDR3. The ends were cut back, 4 bases at V and 1 base at J, with 10 bases in the middle. The CDR3 loop is CASSQGIKNTGELFF. The CDR3 DNA reads TGTGCCAGCTCACAGGGGATAAAGAACACCGGGGAGCTGTTTTTT.

This chain's CDR3 is CASSLEGRLSGNTIYF. In nucleotides, the CDR3 is TGCGCCAGCAGCTTGGAGGGCAGACTCTCTGGAAACACCATATATTTT. This chain joins TRBV5-1 and TRBJ1-3; no clear D gene. Trimming stripped 0 bases from V and 0 bases from J, with 10 bases between. This CDR3 region has 16 residues. The germline V gene has CDR1 SGHRS and CDR2 YFSETQ.

V is TRBV11-3 and J is TRBJ2-2, with D possibly TRBD1 on 6 matching bases. The CDR3 is 16 amino acids. Trimming stripped 1 base from V and 6 bases from J, with 15 bases between. Germline assignment: CDR1 SGHNT and CDR2 YENEEA. CDR3 region: CASSLGQGIFAGELFF. DNA for the CDR3: TGTGCCAGCAGCTTAGGGCAGGGGATATTCGCCGGGGAGCTGTTTTTT.